The 13 T cell receptor beta chains presented below share a single source sample, sequenced in a study of OX40 agonist ivuxolimab in advanced cancers. Sequencing was performed with immunoSEQ multiplex PCR; in TCRdb, only in-frame clones are kept and a portion is missing. The table lists under 80,000 clones, approximately 95% of them singletons. The specimen was CD4+ or CD8+ T cells sorted from blood, collected in a trial of the OX40 agonist ivuxolimab. These receptor sequences come from an adult with an advanced solid tumor such as melanoma, head and neck, liver or kidney cancer.

This rearrangement joins TRBV30 to TRBJ2-7, with 10 bases that match TRBD1. The V and J ends lost 1 base and 4 bases, in that order; junction bases with no gene match: 1. The length of the CDR3 is 13 residues. The germline V gene has CDR1 GTSNPN and CDR2 SVGIG (reference sequence). The CDR3 spells CAWSGQGAYEQYF. CDR3 bases: TGTGCCTGGAGTGGACAGGGGGCGTACGAGCAGTACTTC. Together with reference TRBV30 and TRBJ2-7, the CDR3 gives the full variable domain: SQTIHQWPATLVQPVGSPLSLECTVEGTSNPNLYWYRQAAGRGLQLLFYSVGIGQISSEVPQNLSASRPQDRQFILSSKKLLLSDSGFYLCAWSGQGAYEQYFGPGTRLTVT.

This clone was seen only once. The chain has TRBV7-2 and TRBJ2-7, with TRBD1 matching over 8 bases. The CDR3 has 14 amino acids. Germline lookup yields CDR1 SGHTA and CDR2 FQGNSA. J was trimmed by 3 bases and V by 8 bases; bases with no gene match: 9. The CDR3 region has the DNA TGTGCCAGCCAAAATCGACAGGGGCTCTACGAGCAGTACTTC. Its translation is CASQNRQGLYEQYF. Supplemented by reference TRBV7-2 and TRBJ2-7, the full variable domain reads GAGVSQSPSNKVTEKGKDVELRCDPISGHTALYWYRQSLGQGLEFLIYFQGNSAPDKSGLPSDRFSAERTGGSVSTLTIQRTQQEDSAVYLCASQNRQGLYEQYFGPGTRLTVT.

The J gene is TRBJ1-1, the V gene TRBV19, with TRBD1 matching 7 bases. V shed 5 bases, J shed 4 bases, and the junction held 7 bases outside the gene matches. The CDR3 has 14 residues. Germline loops: CDR1 LNHDA, CDR2 SQIVND (reference sequence). The CDR3 loop is CASSHQGVGTEAFF. The CDR3 nucleotides are TGTGCCAGTAGTCACCAGGGGGTGGGCACTGAAGCTTTCTTT.

The J gene is TRBJ1-1, the V gene TRBV30; TRBD1 is a possible D gene (5 bases). The V and J ends lost 7 bases and 5 bases respectively, with 11 bases between them. The CDR3 is 11 residues long. CDR1 is GTSNPN and CDR2 is SVGIG in the germline V gene (reference sequence). CDR3 residues: CASTVLTEAFF. The CDR3 coding sequence is TGTGCCTCGACAGTTTTGACTGAAGCTTTCTTT.

This rearrangement joins TRBV28 to TRBJ2-5, with 7 bases aligning to TRBD1. This CDR3 has 12 residues. Germline V gene data show CDR1 as MDHEN and CDR2 as SYDVKM. V was clipped by 10 bases and J by 3 bases; unmatched bases: 5. This chain's CDR3 is CAIRQGKETQYF. The CDR3 DNA follows: TGTGCCATTAGACAGGGTAAAGAGACCCAGTACTTC.

This clone was counted once. J is TRBJ1-4 and V is TRBV7-2; D ambiguous. CDR1 is SGHTA and CDR2 is FQGNSA in the germline V gene. V was pared by 8 bases and J by 10 bases, with 14 bases between. This CDR3 has 12 amino acids. The CDR3 DNA reads TGTGCCAGCTCGGCAGCGGAACGAAAACTGTTTTTT. Translated, it gives CASSAAERKLFF. Full variable domain (rest looked up from reference TRBV7-2 and TRBJ1-4): GAGVSQSPSNKVTEKGKDVELRCDPISGHTALYWYRQSLGQGLEFLIYFQGNSAPDKSGLPSDRFSAERTGGSVSTLTIQRTQQEDSAVYLCASSAAERKLFFGSGTQLSVL.

The gene calls are TRBV27 and TRBJ2-1, with TRBD1 identical over 7 bases. V lost 2 bases to trimming and J lost 2 bases; unmatched junction nucleotides: 9. The length of the CDR3 is 17 residues. Germline CDR1 reads MNHEY; CDR2 reads SMNVEV (reference sequence). CDR3 loop: CASSLLDPGQPYNEQFF. In nucleotides, the CDR3 is TGTGCCAGCAGTTTACTGGACCCGGGACAGCCCTACAATGAGCAGTTCTTC.

The chain links TRBV5-1 to TRBJ1-3; the D gene is possibly TRBD1 (5 bases). The CDR3 totals 14 residues. CDR1 is SGHRS, CDR2 YFSETQ, per germline. Trimming left V 4 bases short and J 7 bases short, with 15 bases between. CDR3 bases: TGCGCCAGCAGCACCGGGACTGCGGGTAACACCATATATTTT. This sequence encodes CASSTGTAGNTIYF.

This clone was observed a handful of times. The J gene is TRBJ1-1, the V gene TRBV27; the match to TRBD1 covers 9 bases. The CDR3 runs 13 residues. V lost 8 bases, J lost 9 bases, and 10 bases stayed unmatched. Germline values: CDR1 MNHEY, CDR2 SMNVEV (reference sequence). CDR3 region: CASGTGMGPKAFF. The DNA of the CDR3 is TGTGCCAGCGGGACAGGGATGGGACCTAAAGCTTTCTTT.

The chain carries TRBV30 and TRBJ2-5; D not resolved. The germline gives CDR1 GTSNPN, CDR2 SVGIG (reference sequence). This CDR3 spans 13 amino acids. V was clipped by 5 bases and J by 1 base, with 11 bases between them. In nucleotides, the CDR3 is TGTGCCTGGGGCCCTGGGCGCCAAGAGACCCAGTACTTC. This translates into CAWGPGRQETQYF.

The chain employs TRBV5-4 and TRBJ2-7; D is perhaps TRBD2 (5 bases). The germline CDR1 and CDR2 sequences are SGHNT and YYREEE (reference sequence). The CDR3 loop spans 15 amino acids. Trimming left V 4 bases short and J 3 bases short, with 17 bases between. CDR3 protein: CASSPRGKYDYEQYF. The DNA for the CDR3 is TGTGCCAGCAGCCCCCGGGGAAAATATGACTACGAGCAGTACTTC.

The chain has TRBV6-5 and TRBJ1-4; no firm D call. Deletions cut 2 bases from V and 10 bases from J, with 17 bases between. CDR1 is MNHEY and CDR2 is SVGAGI in the germline V gene. The CDR3 has 15 amino acids. The CDR3 sequence is CASSYNGQLKGKLFF. CDR3 coding DNA: TGTGCCAGCAGTTACAACGGGCAACTAAAGGGAAAACTGTTTTTT.

The chain couples TRBV19 to TRBJ2-7, with 9 bases aligning to TRBD2. Germline V gene data show CDR1 as LNHDA and CDR2 as SQIVND (reference sequence). V gave up 3 bases and J gave up 1 base; unmatched junction bases: 4. The CDR3 has 15 amino acids. CDR3 coding DNA: TGTGCCAGTAGTATGATAGCGGGGGAGTCCTACGAGCAGTACTTC. This sequence encodes CASSMIAGESYEQYF.